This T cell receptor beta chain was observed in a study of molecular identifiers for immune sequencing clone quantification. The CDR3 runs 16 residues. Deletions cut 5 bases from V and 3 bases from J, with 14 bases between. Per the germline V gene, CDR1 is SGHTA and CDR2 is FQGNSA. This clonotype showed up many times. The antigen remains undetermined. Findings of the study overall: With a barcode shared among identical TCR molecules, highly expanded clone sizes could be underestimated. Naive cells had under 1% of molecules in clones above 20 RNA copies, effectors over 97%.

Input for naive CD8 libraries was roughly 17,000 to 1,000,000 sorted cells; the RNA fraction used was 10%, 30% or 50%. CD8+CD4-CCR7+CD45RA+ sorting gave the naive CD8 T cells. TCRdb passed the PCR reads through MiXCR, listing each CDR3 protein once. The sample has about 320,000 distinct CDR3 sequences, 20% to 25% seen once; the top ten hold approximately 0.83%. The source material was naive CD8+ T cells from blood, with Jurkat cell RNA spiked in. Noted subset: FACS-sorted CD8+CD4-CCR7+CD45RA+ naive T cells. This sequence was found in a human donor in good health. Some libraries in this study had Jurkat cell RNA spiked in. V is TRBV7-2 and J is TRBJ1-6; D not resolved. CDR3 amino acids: CASSGYLKVYNSPLHF. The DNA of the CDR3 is TGTGCCAGCAGCGGATATCTCAAAGTCTATAATTCACCCCTCCACTTT.